The present T cell receptor (beta chain) was sequenced within a study of T-cell reconstitution after alpha-beta-depleted transplantation in children. Trimming shortened V by 6 bases and J by 5 bases, and 14 bases separated the two germline ends. The CDR3 loop spans 14 amino acids. Library preparation (for TCRbeta) was performed with unique molecular identifiers. TCRdb used MiXCR to reprocess the PCR reads, holding one entry per CDR3 protein. Among 250,000 to 300,000 distinct CDR3 sequences listed, 9.9% were seen once. This clonotype was seen a few times. The sample consisted of PBMCs from the stem cell graft donor, taken from the stem cell graft. The sequence was collected from a human donor who donated a stem cell graft to a child with SCID. The chain carries TRBV12-3 or TRBV12-4 and TRBJ2-1; D remains ambiguous. The CDR3 DNA reads as TGTGCCAGCAGCCTGGCGTTGGTGAACAATGAGCAGTTCTTC. Translating gives CASSLALVNNEQFF.